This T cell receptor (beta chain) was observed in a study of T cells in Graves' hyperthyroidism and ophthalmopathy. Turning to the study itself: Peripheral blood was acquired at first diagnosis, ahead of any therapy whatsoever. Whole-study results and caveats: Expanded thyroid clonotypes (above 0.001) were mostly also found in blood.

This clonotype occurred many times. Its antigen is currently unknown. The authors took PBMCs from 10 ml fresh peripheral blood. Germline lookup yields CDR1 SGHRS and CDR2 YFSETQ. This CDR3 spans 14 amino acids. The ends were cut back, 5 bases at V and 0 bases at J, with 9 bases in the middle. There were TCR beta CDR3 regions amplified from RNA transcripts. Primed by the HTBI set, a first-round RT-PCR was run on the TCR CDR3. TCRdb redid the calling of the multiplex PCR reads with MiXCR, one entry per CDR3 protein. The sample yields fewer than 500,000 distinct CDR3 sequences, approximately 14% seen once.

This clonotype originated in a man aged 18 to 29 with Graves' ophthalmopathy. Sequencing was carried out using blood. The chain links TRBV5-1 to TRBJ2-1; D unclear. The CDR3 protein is CASRIASSYNEQFF. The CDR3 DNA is TGCGCCAGCAGAATCGCCAGCTCCTACAATGAGCAGTTCTTC.